Listed below are T cell receptor beta chains from one sample, sequenced in a study of memory CD4+ T cells and cytomegalovirus serostatus. Profiling relied on immunoSEQ multiplex PCR, and the TCRdb table lists in-frame clones only, not all of them. The sample has tens of thousands of clones; less than 85% are singletons. Input material: memory CD4+ T cells from blood. These receptors were obtained from an adult in good health and CMV-seronegative. The CDR3 runs from the conserved cysteine through the conserved F or W. Each record gives: clone size, J gene, V gene, D gene, CDR3 DNA, CDR3 protein. A D gene is named only where the DNA matches it firmly. For some rows the clone size is stated as once, few or many, or as a class when expanded; others skip it.

NA TRBJ2-7 TRBV28 NA TGTGCCAGCACCGGGACAATCGACGAGCAGTACTTC CASTGTIDEQYF
NA TRBJ2-1 TRBV10-2 TRBD1 TGCGCCAGCAGTGAGCAGGGGGCGGCCTACAATGAGCAGTTCTTC CASSEQGAAYNEQFF
NA TRBJ2-1 TRBV2 TRBD1 TGTGCCTACCCCCCGGGACAGCCTCGTCCGTACAATGAGCAGTTCTTC CAYPPGQPRPYNEQFF
NA TRBJ2-5 TRBV15 TRBD2 TGTGCCACCAGCCTACGCGGGGGGCCTGAGACCCAGTACTTC CATSLRGGPETQYF
NA TRBJ1-1 TRBV7-8 TRBD1 TGTGCCAGCAGCCCGGGACAGGGGGCTGAAGCTTTCTTT CASSPGQGAEAFF
once TRBJ1-5 TRBV6-5 NA TGTGCCAGCAGTTACTCGGGGGCGGGCGGTCAGCCCCAGCATTTT CASSYSGAGGQPQHF
NA TRBJ1-4 TRBV30 NA TGTGCCTGGAGTGCAGGGGTGGCTGCAACTAATGAAAAACTGTTTTTT CAWSAGVAATNEKLFF
NA TRBJ2-7 TRBV14 NA TGTGCCAGCAGCCAAGATATAGGCAGGGAGCGGGAGCAGTACTTC CASSQDIGREREQYF
few TRBJ2-4 TRBV30 NA TGTGCCTGGGAAACGCCAGGGCAAGCCAAAAACATTCAGTACTTC CAWETPGQAKNIQYF
NA TRBJ1-3 TRBV10-1 NA TGCGCCAGCAGTGAGTCGCCAGGGAGGAACACCATATATTTT CASSESPGRNTIYF
NA TRBJ1-1 TRBV14 NA TGTGCCAGCAGCCAAGAGTTACATTCTAACACTGAAGCTTTCTTT CASSQELHSNTEAFF
NA TRBJ2-3 TRBV29-1 NA TGCAGCGTTGGTGTTGGTTTCCCTAGCACAGATACGCAGTATTTT CSVGVGFPSTDTQYF
few TRBJ1-1 TRBV4-2 NA TGTGCCAGCAGCCAAGGTGCACATAACACTGAAGCTTTCTTT CASSQGAHNTEAFF
few TRBJ2-3 TRBV2 NA TGTGCCAGCAGTGAAGGGGTGAGAGGTACGCAGTATTTT CASSEGVRGTQYF
NA TRBJ1-6 TRBV27 NA TGTGCCAGCAGTAAACCTCCTAATTCACCCCTCCACTTT CASSKPPNSPLHF
once TRBJ2-3 TRBV5-1 TRBD2 TGCGCCAGCAGCCTGGGACTAGCGGCACTTACAGATACGCAGTATTTT CASSLGLAALTDTQYF
NA TRBJ2-3 TRBV30 NA TGTGCCTGGGGAACAGGGGATACGCAGTATTTT CAWGTGDTQYF
NA TRBJ2-7 TRBV5-1 NA TGCGCCAGCAGCTTTCAGGGGCCCTACGAGCAGTACTTC CASSFQGPYEQYF
NA TRBJ2-7 TRBV25-1 TRBD1 TGTGCCAGCAGTGTTGCAGGGGGCTCGAACGAGCAGTACTTC CASSVAGGSNEQYF
few TRBJ1-2 TRBV6-5 TRBD1 TGTGCCAGCAGTTACTCAGGAGGGGGCGCCTCTGGCTACACCTTC CASSYSGGGASGYTF
once TRBJ2-1 TRBV25-1 TRBD1 TGTGCCAGCAGTGATCGACAGGGGAATGAGCAGTTCTTC CASSDRQGNEQFF
NA TRBJ2-5 TRBV13 TRBD2 TGTGCCAGCAGCTTAAGTACTAGCGGCCAAGAGACCCAGTACTTC CASSLSTSGQETQYF
NA TRBJ2-5 TRBV5-1 NA TGCGCCAGCAGCTTAGGCGCTGCGGAGACCCAGTACTTC CASSLGAAETQYF
once TRBJ2-3 TRBV30 TRBD2 TGTGCCTGGAACCGCGGGCTAGCGGGGGGCACAGATACGCAGTATTTT CAWNRGLAGGTDTQYF
NA TRBJ2-1 TRBV7-9 TRBD1 TGTGCCAGCAGACCCAAGGACAGGGGCAATGAGCAGTTCTTC CASRPKDRGNEQFF
NA TRBJ2-7 TRBV6-6 TRBD1 TGTGCCAGCAGACCCGGGACAGGGGGCTACGAGCAGTACTTC CASRPGTGGYEQYF
NA TRBJ2-7 TRBV6-5 NA TGTGCCAGCTCCAAATCGGGGGTGCTAGTGTACGAGCAGTACTTC CASSKSGVLVYEQYF
once TRBJ2-3 TRBV7-2 TRBD2 TGTGCCAGCAGCTGGACTAGCGGGGGGGCAGATACGCAGTATTTT CASSWTSGGADTQYF
NA TRBJ2-2 TRBV7-2 NA TGTGCCAGCACTCATCGGGCCGGCGGGGAGCTGTTTTTT CASTHRAGGELFF
NA TRBJ1-2 TRBV28 NA TGTGCCAGCAGTTTAAGTGACCACCCAGGCTACACCTTC CASSLSDHPGYTF
once TRBJ2-5 TRBV28 TRBD2 TGTGCCAGCAGCCCCCCGGGGGGGAGGAGAGAGACCCAGTACTTC CASSPPGGRRETQYF
NA TRBJ2-7 TRBV29-1 TRBD1 TGCAGCGTTGGAAAGGGGGCAGGCGAGCAGTACTTC CSVGKGAGEQYF
NA TRBJ2-7 TRBV7-9 TRBD1 TGTGCCAGCAGCCCGGGACAGGGCGGCTACGAGCAGTACTTC CASSPGQGGYEQYF
NA TRBJ1-2 TRBV20-1 NA TGCAGTGCGGAGGAGATAGGAGGCTACACCTTC CSAEEIGGYTF
NA TRBJ1-1 TRBV5-1 NA TGCGCCAGCAGATACAGCACCTCGACGGTGAACACTGAAGCTTTCTTT CASRYSTSTVNTEAFF
NA TRBJ1-2 TRBV28 NA TGTGCCAGCAGCGTCTACGGCAAAAACTATGGCTACACCTTC CASSVYGKNYGYTF
NA TRBJ2-1 TRBV5-4 TRBD1 TGTGCCAGCAGCAACAACAGGGGCTACAATGAGCAGTTCTTC CASSNNRGYNEQFF